This entry describes one T cell receptor beta chain. This clonotype has ten or more counts. The antigen it binds to is not known. Base qualities were left out, and no much larger clone turns up one base away. These data are taken from a study of T cells in Graves' hyperthyroidism and ophthalmopathy (dated by TCRdb to the late 2010s). About the full investigation: Peripheral blood samples were taken at initial diagnosis, before any treatment was given. TCR V-J signatures able to tell the groups apart were searched for in a discovery cohort of 95 or so patients, of whom around 42 had Graves' ophthalmopathy and roughly 58 had stable Graves' hyperthyroidism. An independent validation cohort of around 20 hyperthyroidism patients and approximately 15 patients who later progressed to ophthalmopathy tested prospective prediction of ophthalmopathy. For training and testing, the 100 or so patients in the discovery cohort were randomly divided in a 7:3 ratio. Thyroid tissue and blood T-cell repertoires from six Graves' hyperthyroidism patients were also compared in the study. After blood sampling, hyperthyroidism patients were treated with methimazole at a starting dose of 30 mg daily, and ophthalmopathy patients were treated with high-dose intravenous methylprednisolone. TCR Vbeta CDR3 sequencing of approximately 140 peripheral blood samples (fewer than 45 ophthalmopathy, around 80 hyperthyroidism and roughly 17 progressor patients) is reported in the paper.

Taken from the germline V gene (reference sequence), the CDR1 and CDR2 loops are DFQATT and SNEGSKA. Ends trimmed: V by 4 bases, J by 6 bases; bases unmatched to a gene: 3. The CDR3 holds 11 amino acids from the cysteine to the phenylalanine. Just CDR3 DNA is preserved here, 33 bases in frame from base 1. The TCR beta CDR3 regions were amplified from RNA transcripts. For the first round of RT-PCR on the TCR CDR3, the HTBI primer set was used together with the Qiagen OneStep RT-PCR kit. The libraries were constructed in a second round of multiplex PCR and then size-selected and purified. Sequencing of the libraries was done on an Illumina HiSeq2000 using paired-end 100 bp reads. The study's processing was this. SOAPnuke was used to process the raw data, throwing out any read that contained adapters or uncalled bases, had a mean Phred below 15, or lacked an exact constant-primer or identifier match. High-quality paired reads were merged with COPE v1.2.5, and unique nucleotide sequences were defined as clonotypes. MiTCR v1.1 was used to align the clonotypes against IMGT TRBV, TRBD and TRBJ reference segments. Analysis was restricted to V-J combinations with a frequency above 0.0001, which covered 99.2% of repertoires. A TCS score was defined as the ratio of F50 (clonal expansion) to E x V (chaos), with BLOSUM62-based TCRdist applied between CDR3 peptides within each V-J. Welch's t-statistics and random forest reduced around 550 V-J features to roughly 13, which were used in a naive Bayes classifier (R e1071). TCRdb cleaned the public reads at Q25 with fastp, built clones with MiXCR and kept in-frame beta chains. Entries that share a CDR3 protein sequence are merged under the most common genes and DNA. TCRdb assigned the V and J calls; the authors' analysis was not used. This sample gives 550,000 to 600,000 distinct CDR3 sequences in total; 12% to 15% of them show up just once. The ten largest clones add up to approximately 6.4% of the sample.

The paper as a whole reports these results and caveats: In validation, progression to ophthalmopathy was predicted by the model with almost 71% sensitivity and roughly 76% specificity, a median of roughly six months before onset. Most expanded thyroid clonotypes (frequency above 0.001) were also detected in blood, suggesting blood repertoires may reflect thyroid immune responses. In cross-validation, a model built on a 13 V-J signature told ophthalmopathy apart from stable hyperthyroidism with under 90% sensitivity and about 81% specificity, and in testing the same model reached 80%/75%. Sample size was not statistically predetermined, and blinding of investigators to group allocation was not performed.

In the ophthalmopathy patients, disease was moderately to severely active, with a Clinical Activity Score of 3 or more, a NOSPECS grade of 4 or more, and a duration of less than 3 months. The study excluded patients with uncontrolled infections, other autoimmune diseases, pregnancy or lactation. Clinical symptoms, serum thyroxine and TRAb, thyroid ultrasound, and orbital computed tomography formed the basis for the diagnoses. Ficoll-Paque density gradient centrifugation was used to isolate PBMCs from approximately 11 ml of fresh peripheral blood. Total RNA was extracted with Trizol reagent, and quality was checked on an Agilent 2100 Bioanalyzer.

The receptor was derived from a woman between 18 and 30 years old with Graves' ophthalmopathy. What was sequenced was blood. The rearrangement combines TRBV20-1 with TRBJ2-7; 7 bases in between match TRBD2. The sequenced DNA is TGCAGTGCTAAATGGGGGGGCGAGCAGTACTTC. Its protein is CSAKWGGEQYF.